This entry lists 23 T cell receptor beta chains sequenced from one sample in a study of blood T cell repertoires in COVID-19. Profiled with immunoSEQ multiplex PCR; TCRdb holds only in-frame clones, not every one. This sample has 470,000 or so clones, with 70% to 90% found just once. The material sequenced was peripheral blood. The receptors were gathered from a human donor in a cohort sampled during active COVID-19.

This chain connects TRBV6-5 to TRBJ2-7; 10 bases match TRBD2. V lost 0 bases and J lost 7; bases outside the gene matches: 9. Germline loops: CDR1 MNHEY, CDR2 SVGAGI. The CDR3 totals 16 residues. Here the CDR3 reads CASSYSKASGRGEQYF. CDR3 bases: TGTGCCAGCAGTTACTCGAAGGCTAGCGGGAGAGGGGAGCAGTACTTC.

The chain is built from TRBV7-7 and TRBJ2-5, with 8 bases lining up with TRBD2. The length of the CDR3 is 13 residues. Germline lookup yields CDR1 SSHAT and CDR2 FNYEAQ (reference sequence). The CDR3: CAIGGGSQETQYF. Here the CDR3 DNA reads TGTGCGATCGGGGGGGGGTCCCAAGAGACCCAGTACTTC.

The genes are TRBV6-1 and TRBJ2-1; D unclear. The length of the CDR3 is 14 residues. V was trimmed by 3 bases and J by 0 bases, leaving 6 bases between them. Germline assignment: CDR1 MNHNS and CDR2 SASEGT. Written as DNA, the CDR3 is TGTGCCAGCAGTGACACATCCTCCTACAATGAGCAGTTCTTC. Its protein is CASSDTSSYNEQFF.

This clone was picked up one time. This chain joins TRBV28 and TRBJ2-5; 8 bases match TRBD2. Germline V gene sequence: CDR1 MDHEN, CDR2 SYDVKM. The CDR3 sequence is 16 residues long. J lost 4 bases, V lost 4 bases, and 11 bases had no gene match. CDR3 in DNA: TGTGCCAGCAGTTCCGACGGGGGGGGCCGAAGAGAGACCCAGTACTTC. The encoded protein is CASSSDGGGRRETQYF. Together with reference TRBV28 and TRBJ2-5, the CDR3 gives the full variable domain: DVKVTQSSRYLVKRTGEKVFLECVQDMDHENMFWYRQDPGLGLRLIYFSYDVKMKEKGDIPEGYSVSREKKERFSLILESASTNQTSMYLCASSSDGGGRRETQYFGPGTRLLVL.

The J gene is TRBJ1-4, the V gene TRBV19; TRBD1 might be the D (6 bases). Trimming took 5 bases from V and 5 from J, leaving 21 bases between them. Germline V CDR1 and CDR2: LNHDA, SQIVND (reference sequence). CDR3 length equals 17 residues. CDR3 in amino acids: CASSAGTRLDGNEKLFF. DNA of the CDR3: TGTGCCAGTAGTGCCGGGACACGATTAGACGGGAATGAAAAACTGTTTTTT.

This rearrangement joins TRBV7-9 to TRBJ2-2; 8 bases agree with TRBD2. Germline CDR1 reads SEHNR; CDR2 reads FQNEAQ (reference sequence). V gave up 11 bases and J gave up 7 bases; unmatched junction bases: 15. The CDR3 is 15 amino acids. CDR3 sequence reads: CAVSRSTSGFGELFF. CDR3 coding DNA: TGTGCCGTCTCCCGGAGTACTAGCGGATTCGGGGAGCTGTTTTTT.

The V gene is TRBV6-5, the J gene TRBJ2-3, with 9 bases matching TRBD2. V shed 2 bases, J shed 8 bases, and the junction held 11 bases outside the gene matches. Germline-derived CDR1 and CDR2 are MNHEY and SVGAGI. The CDR3 runs to 16 residues. CDR3 residues: CASSYPSSGNTFTQYF. For the CDR3, the DNA is TGTGCCAGCAGTTACCCCTCTAGCGGGAACACCTTTACGCAGTATTTT.

This chain links TRBV30 with TRBJ1-6; D gene unclear. This CDR3 is 12 amino acids long. Germline V lookup: CDR1 GTSNPN, CDR2 SVGIG (reference sequence). V lost 4 bases to trimming and J lost 10 bases, with 11 bases between them. The CDR3 region is CAWNADGSPLHF. The CDR3 DNA follows: TGTGCCTGGAATGCGGATGGATCACCCCTCCACTTT.

The chain recombines TRBV27 with TRBJ1-5; D is ambiguous. Germline assignment: CDR1 MNHEY and CDR2 SMNVEV (reference sequence). V was trimmed by 5 bases and J by 5 bases, leaving 16 bases between them. The CDR3 is 15 amino acids. CDR3 residues: CASSKGRGLDQPQHF. CDR3 nucleotide sequence: TGTGCCAGCAGTAAAGGGCGCGGGTTGGATCAGCCCCAGCATTTT.

V usage is TRBV5-1 and J usage is TRBJ1-1; D is ambiguous. This CDR3 spans 15 amino acids. Germline V gene sequence: CDR1 SGHRS, CDR2 YFSETQ. Trimming removed 5 bases at V and 6 bases at J, with 20 bases between. Here the CDR3 reads CASSVRQGASPEAFF. CDR3 coding DNA: TGCGCCAGCAGTGTAAGGCAAGGAGCGTCTCCTGAAGCTTTCTTT.

The chain uses TRBV18 and TRBJ1-2; TRBD1 is a possible D gene (5 bases). Trimming left V 3 bases short and J 7 bases short, with 12 bases between. The CDR3 runs 13 residues. CDR1 and CDR2 (germline): KGHSH, LQKENI. CDR3 DNA: TGTGCCAGCTCACCGGGGCAGGAAATTGGCTACACCTTC. It translates to CASSPGQEIGYTF.

The CDR3 sequence is CASSQEDRAGQPQHF. The CDR3 DNA sequence: TGCGCCAGCAGCCAAGAAGACAGGGCGGGTCAGCCCCAGCATTTT. This sequence joins TRBV4-1 and TRBJ1-5; 7 bases map to TRBD1. V lost 0 bases and J lost 6; bases outside the gene matches: 5. The V gene's germline CDR1 is MGHRA and CDR2 YSYEKL. The CDR3 has 15 residues.

This chain uses TRBV3-1 (or the pseudogene TRBV3-2) with TRBJ1-2; D is unresolved. The length of the CDR3 is 14 residues. V lost 4 bases, J lost 8 bases, and 17 bases lay in between. Germline V lookup: CDR1 LGHDT, CDR2 YNNKEL (reference sequence). This CDR3 is CASSPGLLKWGYTF. The CDR3 DNA reads TGTGCCAGCAGCCCAGGTCTTTTGAAGTGGGGCTACACCTTC.

CDR3 in amino acids: CASSVAGTGFEKLFF. CDR3 bases: TGTGCCAGCAGCGTAGCTGGGACAGGGTTTGAAAAACTGTTTTTT. The chain recombines TRBV9 with TRBJ1-4, with 9 positions matching TRBD1. The CDR3 length is 15 residues. With 0 bases clipped from V and 7 bases from J, the junction kept 4 bases outside the gene matches. The germline V gene has CDR1 SGDLS and CDR2 YYNGEE.

V and J are TRBV24-1 and TRBJ1-2; 7 nucleotides align to TRBD1. Germline trimming cut 4 bases from V and 5 bases from J; bases unmatched to any gene: 3. Germline assignment: CDR1 KGHDR and CDR2 SFDVKD. The CDR3 sequence is 13 residues long. CDR3 residues: CATSEGQTYGYTF. CDR3 in DNA: TGTGCCACCAGTGAGGGACAGACTTATGGCTACACCTTC.

This clone was picked up a small number of times. This sequence joins TRBV6-2 or TRBV6-3 and TRBJ2-1; possibly TRBD2 for D (6 bases). This CDR3 spans 19 amino acids. V lost 2 bases and J lost 4, with 24 bases in between. Germline CDR1 and CDR2: MNHEY and SVGEGT. CDR3 DNA sequence: TGTGCCAGCAGTTACCCCCAGGGATTGCGGCGGGACCTTTACAATGAGCAGTTCTTC. Its protein is CASSYPQGLRRDLYNEQFF.

V is TRBV6-1 and J is TRBJ2-7, with TRBD2 as a possible D gene (6 bases). The germline CDR1 and CDR2 sequences are MNHNS and SASEGT. The CDR3 runs to 16 residues. Deletions cut 3 bases from V and 2 bases from J, with 17 bases between. The CDR3 DNA sequence: TGTGCCAGCAGTGAGGGTTTGGGGGGTGGGGCCTACGAGCAGTACTTC. It specifies CASSEGLGGGAYEQYF.

The chain is built from TRBV15 and TRBJ2-7, with TRBD2 matching over 7 bases. The CDR3 totals 14 residues. With V trimmed by 4 bases and J by 2 bases, 5 bases remained unmatched. Germline V CDR1 and CDR2: LNHNV, YYDKDF (reference sequence). The DNA of the CDR3 is TGTGCCACCAGCAATCAGGGAGGGGCCTACGAGCAGTACTTC. The encoded protein is CATSNQGGAYEQYF.

J is TRBJ1-1 and V is TRBV30; D remains ambiguous. Per germline, CDR1 GTSNPN and CDR2 SVGIG (reference sequence). Trimming stripped 2 bases from V and 4 bases from J, with 17 bases between. CDR3 length equals 15 residues. CDR3 DNA sequence: TGTGCCTGGAGTTTGCCGGGCTTGGGGAGCACTGAAGCTTTCTTT. It specifies CAWSLPGLGSTEAFF.

The genes are TRBV6-5 and TRBJ1-1; 9 bases agree with TRBD1. In germline, CDR1 is MNHEY, CDR2 SVGAGI. The CDR3 sequence is 13 residues long. V lost 9 bases to trimming and J lost 5 bases; unmatched junction nucleotides: 7. The CDR3 spells CASIDRGDTEAFF. The CDR3 nucleotides read TGTGCCAGTATAGACAGGGGGGATACTGAAGCTTTCTTT.

The V and J genes are TRBV11-2 and TRBJ2-2, with D perhaps matching TRBD2 (6 bases). Germline V lookup: CDR1 SGHAT, CDR2 FQNNGV. V gave up 5 bases and J gave up 8 bases, with 9 bases separating them. CDR3 length equals 12 residues. CDR3 nucleotides: TGTGCCAGCAGCCGGGAGATAGGGGAGCTGTTTTTT. It codes for CASSREIGELFF.

This chain uses TRBV27 with TRBJ2-3; D uncertain. This CDR3 spans 13 amino acids. Trimming took 6 bases from V and 1 from J, leaving 8 bases between them. Germline-derived CDR1 and CDR2 are MNHEY and SMNVEV (reference sequence). The CDR3 bases are TGTGCCAGCAGGGCTAGAGGCACAGATACGCAGTATTTT. It is translated as CASRARGTDTQYF.

The chain carries TRBV7-2 and TRBJ1-5; no clear D. This CDR3 region has 13 residues. Germline V CDR1 and CDR2: SGHTA, FQGNSA. V lost 0 bases, J lost 5 bases, and 5 bases lay in between. CDR3 sequence: CASSLARHQPQHF. The CDR3 bases are TGTGCCAGCAGCTTAGCGCGGCATCAGCCCCAGCATTTT.